This T cell receptor (beta chain) was identified during a study of blood T cell repertoires in COVID-19. Under the authors' procedure: Amplification of reference gene primers was used by the study to estimate nucleated cell counts. Clones were sequenced by immunoSEQ multiplex PCR, and TCRdb holds only the in-frame ones, with some missing. V and J calls and clone size follow that table, whereas D and trimming were derived from the DNA. The sample lists about 88,000 clones; roughly nine tenths were seen once. The CDR3 runs to 14 residues. CDR1 is KGHDR and CDR2 is SFDVKD in the germline V gene. V shed 5 bases and J shed 1 base, with 8 bases lying between them.

The receptor's source is a man aged 60 to 69 with acute or convalescent COVID-19. The sequencing sample was made of peripheral blood. The chain couples TRBV24-1 to TRBJ2-1, with D perhaps matching TRBD2 (6 bases). As DNA, the CDR3 is TGTGCCACCAGTGGGAGGGGATCCTACAATGAGCAGTTCTTC. Protein product: CATSGRGSYNEQFF.